The 15 T cell receptor beta chains given below trace back to one sample, sequenced in a study of neoadjuvant anti-PD-1 for oral cavity cancer. Time point of the sample: after neoadjuvant nivolumab, at surgical resection. Clones were sequenced by immunoSEQ multiplex PCR, and TCRdb holds only the in-frame ones, with some missing. The sample lists about 23,000 clones, under 55% occurring once. Sequencing was performed on tumor tissue, taken after nivolumab (anti-PD-1) treatment. These receptors all stem from a person between 40 and 85 years old with oral cavity squamous cell carcinoma.

This clone was counted a few times. The chain is built from TRBV5-1 and TRBJ2-2; 8 bases map to TRBD2. Germline-derived CDR1 and CDR2 are SGHRS and YFSETQ. CDR3 length equals 15 residues. The trim removed 4 bases at V and 6 bases at J, leaving 8 bases unmatched. The CDR3 loop is CASSAGLGSSGELFF. In DNA, the CDR3 is TGCGCCAGCAGCGCGGGACTAGGGAGCTCCGGGGAGCTGTTTTTT. Full variable domain (rest looked up from reference TRBV5-1 and TRBJ2-2): KAGVTQTPRYLIKTRGQQVTLSCSPISGHRSVSWYQQTPGQGLQFLFEYFSETQRNKGNFPGRFSGRQFSNSRSEMNVSTLELGDSALYLCASSAGLGSSGELFFGEGSRLTVL.

The chain has TRBV10-3 and TRBJ2-5; a weak D match, TRBD2 (5 bases). The germline V and J ends were trimmed by 4 bases and 3 bases, with 9 bases remaining between them. Germline CDR1 reads ENHRY; CDR2 reads SYGVKD. This CDR3 is built from 13 residues. The CDR3 here is CAISADWKETQYF. CDR3 DNA sequence: TGTGCCATCAGTGCGGACTGGAAAGAGACCCAGTACTTC.

The CDR3, as DNA: TGTGCCAGCAGCTTGACCAATTCACCCCTCCACTTT. Translating it yields CASSLTNSPLHF. The rearrangement uses TRBV7-2 and TRBJ1-6; D remains ambiguous. The germline V and J ends were trimmed by 3 bases and 7 bases, with 4 bases remaining between them. Germline V gene lookup returns CDR1 SGHTA and CDR2 FQGNSA. This CDR3 has 12 residues.

In its sample, this clone was seen a few times. V and J are TRBV13 and TRBJ1-2, with TRBD1 identical over 9 bases. Germline V gene sequence: CDR1 PRHDT, CDR2 FYEKMQ (reference sequence). V gave up 3 bases and J gave up 8 bases; unmatched junction bases: 7. The CDR3 totals 14 residues. The CDR3 loop is CASSFRQGVSGYTF. CDR3 bases: TGTGCCAGCAGCTTTCGACAGGGGGTGAGCGGCTACACCTTC.

The chain is built from TRBV7-9 and TRBJ1-5, with D unresolved. This CDR3 contains 13 residues. V was cut by 1 base and J by 5 bases, with 6 bases left in between. The germline V gene has CDR1 SEHNR and CDR2 FQNEAQ (reference sequence). The CDR3 DNA sequence: TGTGCCAGCAGCTTAGTGGGAGATCAGCCCCAGCATTTT. It is translated as CASSLVGDQPQHF. Full variable domain (rest looked up from reference TRBV7-9 and TRBJ1-5): DTGVSQNPRHKITKRGQNVTFRCDPISEHNRLYWYRQTLGQGPEFLTYFQNEAQLEKSRLLSDRFSAERPKGSFSTLEIQRTEQGDSAMYLCASSLVGDQPQHFGDGTRLSIL.

The chain recombines TRBV4-3 with TRBJ1-2, with a tentative D call TRBD1 (6 bases). The germline V and J ends were trimmed by 2 bases and 7 bases, with 17 bases remaining between them. CDR1 LGHNA and CDR2 YSLEER come from the germline V gene. The CDR3 is made up of 15 amino acids. The CDR3 protein is CASSQLLGGYAGYTF. CDR3 sequence (DNA): TGCGCCAGCAGCCAACTCCTAGGGGGGTATGCTGGCTACACCTTC.

This clone was seen ten or more times. The chain links TRBV27 to TRBJ2-7; 7 bases are shared with TRBD1. Germline lookup yields CDR1 MNHEY and CDR2 SMNVEV (reference sequence). The CDR3 runs to 14 residues. Trimming cost V 10 bases and J 3 bases; bases outside gene matches: 12. The DNA of the CDR3 is TGTGCCACCAAACAGGGGCCCAATCACTACGAGCAGTACTTC. Encoded protein: CATKQGPNHYEQYF.

The chain is built from TRBV9 and TRBJ1-1; 7 nucleotides line up with TRBD1. Germline V gene sequence: CDR1 SGDLS, CDR2 YYNGEE. Trimming took 6 bases from V and 0 from J; bases not matched to a gene: 5. CDR3 length equals 14 residues. CDR3 sequence: CASTKQGVNTEAFF. The CDR3 coding sequence is TGTGCCAGCACCAAGCAGGGGGTGAACACTGAAGCTTTCTTT.

The rearrangement uses TRBV29-1 and TRBJ2-1, with 8 nucleotides matching TRBD2. CDR1 and CDR2 from the germline V gene are SQVTM and ANQGSEA. The CDR3 is 13 residues long. V trimming: 5 bases; J trimming: 9 bases; junction bases outside the gene matches: 9. CDR3 in DNA: TGCAGCGTTCGGGTTAGCGGGGTAGGTGAGCAGTTCTTC. Protein: CSVRVSGVGEQFF.

This clone is labeled medium-sized. The chain recombines TRBV20-1 with TRBJ2-4; D not certain. Trimming pared 1 base from V and 15 bases from J, leaving 13 bases between. This CDR3 has 11 residues. Germline CDR1 DFQATT, CDR2 SNEGSKA (reference sequence). CDR3 in DNA: TGCAGTGCTAGAGGTGCACAGAGATTGTACTTC. Residues: CSARGAQRLYF.

This clone was seen a handful of times. The chain combines TRBV5-1 with TRBJ2-3; possibly TRBD2 for D (6 bases). The CDR3 sequence is 15 residues long. In germline, CDR1 is SGHRS, CDR2 YFSETQ. Trimming pared 4 bases from V and 0 bases from J, leaving 12 bases between. The CDR3 reads CASSGGTVSTDTQYF. The CDR3 coding sequence is TGCGCCAGCAGCGGGGGGACGGTTAGCACAGATACGCAGTATTTT. Supplemented by reference TRBV5-1 and TRBJ2-3, the full variable domain reads KAGVTQTPRYLIKTRGQQVTLSCSPISGHRSVSWYQQTPGQGLQFLFEYFSETQRNKGNFPGRFSGRQFSNSRSEMNVSTLELGDSALYLCASSGGTVSTDTQYFGPGTRLTVL.

The genes are TRBV5-6 and TRBJ1-1; weak D call: TRBD1 (5 bases). Trimming removed 1 base from V and 3 bases from J, with 10 bases in between. The CDR3 has 14 residues. The V gene's germline CDR1 is SGHDT and CDR2 YYEEEE. CDR3 nucleotides: TGTGCCAGCAGCTTGACAGACAGAGACACTGAAGCTTTCTTT. The encoded protein is CASSLTDRDTEAFF.

This chain uses TRBV19 with TRBJ1-5; D possibly corresponds to TRBD1 (6 bases). Trimming shortened V by 6 bases and J by 3 bases, and 9 bases separated the two germline ends. CDR3 length: 13 amino acids. CDR1 and CDR2 from the germline V gene are LNHDA and SQIVND (reference sequence). The CDR3 nucleotides read TGTGCCAGTAGCGGACAGTCCAATCAGCCCCAGCATTTT. Protein sequence: CASSGQSNQPQHF.

This clone was counted only a few times. The chain carries TRBV5-1 and TRBJ2-5, with D hard to call. CDR1 and CDR2 from the germline V gene are SGHRS and YFSETQ. V shed 4 bases and J shed 4 bases, with 11 bases lying between them. The CDR3 sequence is 13 residues long. This CDR3 is CASSPPPGETQYF. The CDR3 DNA reads TGCGCCAGCAGCCCCCCACCAGGAGAGACCCAGTACTTC.

The genes are TRBV27 and TRBJ2-7; no firm D call. V lost 7 bases, J lost 2 bases, and 15 bases lay in between. The CDR3 is 14 residues long. Germline assignment: CDR1 MNHEY and CDR2 SMNVEV (reference sequence). This CDR3 reads CASTRFLGAYEQYF. The CDR3 nucleotides are TGTGCCAGCACTCGGTTCCTTGGGGCCTACGAGCAGTACTTC.